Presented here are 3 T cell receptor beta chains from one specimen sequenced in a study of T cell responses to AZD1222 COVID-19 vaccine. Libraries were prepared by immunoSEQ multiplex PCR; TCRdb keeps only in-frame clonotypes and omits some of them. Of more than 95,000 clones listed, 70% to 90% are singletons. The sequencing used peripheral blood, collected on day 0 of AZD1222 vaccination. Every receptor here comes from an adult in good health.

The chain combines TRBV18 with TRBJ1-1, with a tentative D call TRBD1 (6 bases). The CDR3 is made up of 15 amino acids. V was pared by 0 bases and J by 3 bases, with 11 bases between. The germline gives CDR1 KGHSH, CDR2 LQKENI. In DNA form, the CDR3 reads TGTGCCAGCTCACCACCGGGGGGGGCGTACACTGAAGCTTTCTTT. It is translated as CASSPPGGAYTEAFF.

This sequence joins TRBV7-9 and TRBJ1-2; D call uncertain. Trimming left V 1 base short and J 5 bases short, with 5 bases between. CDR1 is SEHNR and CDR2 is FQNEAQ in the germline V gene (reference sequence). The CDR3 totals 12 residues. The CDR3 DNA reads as TGTGCCAGCAGCTTAGACCAGTATGGCTACACCTTC. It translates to CASSLDQYGYTF.

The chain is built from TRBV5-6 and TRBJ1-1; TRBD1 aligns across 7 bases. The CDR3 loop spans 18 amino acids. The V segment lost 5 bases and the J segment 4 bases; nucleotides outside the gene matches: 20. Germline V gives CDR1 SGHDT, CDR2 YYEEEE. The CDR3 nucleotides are TGTGCCAGCAGGCTCCCATTCTCCGAGACAGGGTCGCGCACTGAAGCTTTCTTT. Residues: CASRLPFSETGSRTEAFF.